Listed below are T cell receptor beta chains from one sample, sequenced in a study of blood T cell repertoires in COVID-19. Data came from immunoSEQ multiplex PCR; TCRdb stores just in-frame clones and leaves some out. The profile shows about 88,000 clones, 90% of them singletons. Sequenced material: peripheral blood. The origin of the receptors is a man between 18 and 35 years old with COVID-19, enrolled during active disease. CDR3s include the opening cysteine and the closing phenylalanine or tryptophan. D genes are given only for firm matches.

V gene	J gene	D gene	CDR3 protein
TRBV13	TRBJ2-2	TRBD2	CASTPNRGRADTGELFF
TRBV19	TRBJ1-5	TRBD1	CASHPGTGYRSNQPQHF
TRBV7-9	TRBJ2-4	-	CASSSSESKNIQYF
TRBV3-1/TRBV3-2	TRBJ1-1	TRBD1	CASSQDLGPGTGEAFF
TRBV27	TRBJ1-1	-	CASTRGGGMTEAFF
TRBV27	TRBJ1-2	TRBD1	CASSSGTEIGYGYTF
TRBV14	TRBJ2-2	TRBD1	CASSQGQGNNGELFF
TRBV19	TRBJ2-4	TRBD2	CASQKGGKNIQYF
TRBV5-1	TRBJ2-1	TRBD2	CASKGREGSSYNEQFF
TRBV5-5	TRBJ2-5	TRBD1	CASGPQGVQETQYF
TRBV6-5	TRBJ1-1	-	CASSSTGLNTEAFF
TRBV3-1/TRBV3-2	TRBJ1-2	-	CASSQDAQSFYGYTF
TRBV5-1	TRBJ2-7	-	CASSFLDTGEQYF
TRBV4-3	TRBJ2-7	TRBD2	CASSQDPLGLAPGEQYF
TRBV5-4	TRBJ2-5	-	CASSGATQETQYF
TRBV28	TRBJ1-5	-	CASRREGQPQHF
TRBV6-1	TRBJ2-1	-	CASSEDGSSYNEQFF
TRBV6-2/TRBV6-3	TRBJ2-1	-	CASSHTSYNEQFF
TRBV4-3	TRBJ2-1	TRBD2	CASSQRASGPYNEQFF
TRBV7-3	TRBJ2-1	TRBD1	CASSPQGALSYNEQFF
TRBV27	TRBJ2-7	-	CASRPSVYEQYF
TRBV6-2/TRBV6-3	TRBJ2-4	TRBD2	CASSKGLAGSGKNIQYF
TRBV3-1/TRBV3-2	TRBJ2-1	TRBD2	CASSQSKGKISGRDNEQFF
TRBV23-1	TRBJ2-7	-	CASSQLTGKPYEQYF
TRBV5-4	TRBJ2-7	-	CASSLGLADVEQYF
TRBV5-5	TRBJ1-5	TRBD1	CASSSLGQGGNQPQHF
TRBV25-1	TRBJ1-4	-	CASSESSRLGNEKLFF
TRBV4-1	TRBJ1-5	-	CASSQSTGQNQPQHF
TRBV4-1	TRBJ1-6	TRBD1	CASSQDGTGGRSPLHF
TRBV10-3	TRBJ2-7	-	CAIKTLAGEQYF
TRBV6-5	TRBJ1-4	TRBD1	CASSYLGQGDEKLFF
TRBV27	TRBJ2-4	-	CASSLGQQGENIQYF
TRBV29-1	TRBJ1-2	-	CSVVDSYGYTF
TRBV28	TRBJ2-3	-	CASSQLSQGSDTQYF
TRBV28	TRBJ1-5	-	CASSPTEKDQPQHF
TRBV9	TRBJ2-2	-	CASSVVTGELFF
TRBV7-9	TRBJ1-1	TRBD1	CASSLAGRGRTEAFF
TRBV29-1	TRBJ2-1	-	CSVVDNRDEQFF
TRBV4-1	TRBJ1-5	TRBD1	CASHPGTASNQPQHF
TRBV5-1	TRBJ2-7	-	CASSLDSTTYEQYF
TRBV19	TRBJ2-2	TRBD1	CASSAGQGYTGELFF
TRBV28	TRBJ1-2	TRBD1	CASSSEQGRYGYTF
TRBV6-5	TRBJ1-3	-	CASSQTGYSGNTIYF
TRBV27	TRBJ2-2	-	CASSPQATGELFF
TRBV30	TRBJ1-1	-	CAWSNNLRTEAFF
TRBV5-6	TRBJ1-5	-	CASSPGQYQPQHF
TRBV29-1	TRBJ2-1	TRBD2	CSVEQGTSGSNEQFF
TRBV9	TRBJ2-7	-	CASSYQDFSYEQYF
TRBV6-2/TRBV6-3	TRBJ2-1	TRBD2	CASSLPWASGEQFF
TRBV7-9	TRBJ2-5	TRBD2	CASSAIRGLAGYQETQYF
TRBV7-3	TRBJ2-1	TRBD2	CASSSPRGGGYNEQFF